This TCR beta chain was captured in a study of cytomegalovirus exposure and HLA in healthy donors. Study-wide points: A later analysis linked 15,000 to 20,000 TCR beta sequences to HLA alleles at 0.05 false discovery rate. A likely sequencing artifact accounted for one observed cluster of highly shared sequence variants.

Unrecorded immune exposure was likely among donors, who were nominally healthy when sampled. Between the trimmed V and J ends, which lost 4 bases and 4 bases, there was a span of 17 bases. The CDR3 has 15 residues. Per germline, CDR1 SGHTA and CDR2 FQGNSA. 13 Jbeta primers and 60 Vbeta primers were used for the PCR. As processed by the authors: Later analysis identified 88 million or so unique TCR beta chains, 8.5 million to 13 million shared. TCRdb's table, derived via immunoSEQ multiplex PCR, lists solely in-frame clones and lacks some. The V and J calls and clone size were taken over from that table, and D and trimming were inferred from the DNA. The repertoire holds more than 90,000 clones, with around 84% as singletons. Note on this clone: Its cognate antigen is unknown.

This TCR was sampled from a woman between 40 and 50 years old in good health and CMV-seronegative. The material sequenced was PBMCs. The V and J genes are TRBV7-2 and TRBJ2-7, with D hard to call. Written as DNA, the CDR3 is TGTGCCAGCAGCTCGTCGGGTCACCCCCGGTACGAGCAGTACTTC. Residues: CASSSSGHPRYEQYF.